Below, 30 T cell receptor beta chains from the same sample are listed, as sequenced in a study of blood T cells in healthy people across ages. The second PCR ran roughly 6 to 11 cycles with a sample-barcoded 5' primer and J-beta primers. A single record per CDR3 protein comes from TCRdb applying MiXCR to the 5' RACE reads. The data contain about 1.7 million distinct CDR3 sequences, about 30% of them singletons. Sequenced material: blood. The origin of the receptors is a woman in her 30s in good health.

This clonotype showed up just a few times. This rearrangement joins TRBV15 to TRBJ1-2; D is uncertain. Germline-derived CDR1 and CDR2 are LNHNV and YYDKDF (reference sequence). Trimming shortened V by 3 bases and J by 2 bases, and 13 bases separated the two germline ends. The CDR3 spans 15 residues. The CDR3 loop is CATSSPEDRNYGYTF. CDR3 sequence (DNA): TGTGCCACCAGCAGTCCCGAGGACCGGAACTATGGCTACACCTTC.

The V call is TRBV18, the J call TRBJ2-1; D uncertain. V was trimmed by 8 bases and J by 0 bases, leaving 11 bases between them. The CDR3 is 14 amino acids. CDR1 KGHSH and CDR2 LQKENI come from the germline V gene. In DNA, the CDR3 is TGTGCCAGCGGATCAGTAAGCTCCTACAATGAGCAGTTCTTC. As protein: CASGSVSSYNEQFF.

There are many counts of this clonotype. V and J are TRBV6-6 and TRBJ2-1; 9 positions match TRBD2. The length of the CDR3 is 14 residues. From germline, CDR1 is MNHNY and CDR2 SVGAGI (reference sequence). With 8 bases clipped from V and 9 bases from J, the junction kept 11 bases outside the gene matches. The CDR3 DNA reads TGTGCCAGCCAGGGAGCGGGAGGTGGGACTGAGCAGTTCTTC. Encoded protein: CASQGAGGGTEQFF.

The genes are TRBV28 and TRBJ2-1; TRBD2 agrees at 10 bases. The ends lost 11 bases at V and 5 bases at J; junction bases unmatched: 9. The CDR3 length is 14 residues. Looked up from germline, CDR1 is MDHEN and CDR2 is SYDVKM. The CDR3 loop is CAGSQRGGNNEQFF. Here the CDR3 DNA reads TGTGCCGGCTCCCAGCGGGGGGGAAACAATGAGCAGTTCTTC.

This clonotype was counted between two and nine times. This chain connects TRBV6-6 to TRBJ2-3; 8 bases are a match to TRBD1. Germline trimming cut 4 bases from V and 5 bases from J; bases unmatched to any gene: 11. The CDR3 has 16 amino acids. In germline, CDR1 is MNHNY, CDR2 SVGAGI (reference sequence). CDR3 sequence: CASSSPSGGAKDTQYF. In nucleotides, the CDR3 is TGTGCCAGCAGTTCCCCGTCAGGGGGCGCGAAAGATACGCAGTATTTT.

This clonotype was picked up many times. The chain links TRBV10-3 to TRBJ2-7; D gene uncertain. Trimming stripped 5 bases from V and 5 bases from J, with 7 bases between. CDR3 length equals 11 residues. The V gene's germline CDR1 is ENHRY and CDR2 SYGVKD. DNA for the CDR3: TGTGCCATCAGTAGTGGGGACGAGCAGTACTTC. The encoded protein is CAISSGDEQYF.

The table lists this clonotype with a few counts. This chain joins TRBV30 and TRBJ2-1, with D unclear. V was cut by 2 bases and J by 4 bases, with 6 bases left in between. The CDR3 contains 12 residues. Germline assignment: CDR1 GTSNPN and CDR2 SVGIG (reference sequence). The CDR3 protein is CAWSQPYNEQFF. The CDR3 bases are TGTGCCTGGAGTCAACCGTACAATGAGCAGTTCTTC.

This clonotype has only a few counts. The V and J genes are TRBV2 and TRBJ2-3; D is unclear. With 7 bases removed from V and 4 bases from J, the gap between germline ends came to 15 bases. The CDR3 length is 14 residues. The germline V gene encodes CDR1 SNHLY and CDR2 FYNNEI. CDR3 residues: CASTELRLSDTQYF. In DNA, the CDR3 is TGTGCCAGCACCGAATTAAGGCTTTCAGATACGCAGTATTTT.

This clonotype was observed at least ten times. This chain uses TRBV4-1 with TRBJ2-7; tentatively, D is TRBD1 (6 bases). Per the germline V gene, CDR1 is MGHRA and CDR2 is YSYEKL. V was shortened by 2 bases and J by 2 bases, with 10 bases between the two germline ends. This CDR3 has 14 amino acids. CDR3 DNA sequence: TGCGCCAGCAGCCAAAGACAGGTACCCTACGAGCAGTACTTC. It yields the protein CASSQRQVPYEQYF.

The DNA for the CDR3 is TGTGCCAGCAGTTTATTTTTAGGGGCCCAAGAGACCCAGTACTTC. Translation gives CASSLFLGAQETQYF. The chain joins TRBV27 to TRBJ2-5; D possibly corresponds to TRBD1 (5 bases). Per the germline V gene, CDR1 is MNHEY and CDR2 is SMNVEV (reference sequence). Trimming shortened V by 1 base and J by 1 base, and 10 bases separated the two germline ends. The CDR3 extends over 15 amino acids.

This clonotype was detected a few times. The V and J genes are TRBV10-3 and TRBJ2-7; D is unresolved. CDR1 is ENHRY and CDR2 is SYGVKD in the germline V gene. The V end was cut by 3 bases, the J end by 2 bases, with 5 bases between. The CDR3 has 12 amino acids. The CDR3 region has the DNA TGTGCCATCAGTGAAGTCACCTACGAGCAGTACTTC. This sequence encodes CAISEVTYEQYF.

This chain uses TRBV20-1 with TRBJ2-5, with TRBD1 matching 8 bases. Germline trimming cut 1 base from V and 4 bases from J; bases unmatched to any gene: 8. The CDR3 contains 15 residues. Germline V CDR1 and CDR2: DFQATT, SNEGSKA (reference sequence). CDR3 protein: CSARGDRGFAETQYF. In DNA form, the CDR3 reads TGCAGTGCTAGAGGAGACAGGGGTTTTGCAGAGACCCAGTACTTC.

The chain recombines TRBV7-9 with TRBJ2-3, with D unclear. The CDR3 contains 15 residues. V was shortened by 5 bases and J by 1 base, with 13 bases between the two germline ends. Germline V gives CDR1 SEHNR, CDR2 FQNEAQ (reference sequence). The CDR3 loop is CASSNSPSGTDTQYF. In DNA form, the CDR3 reads TGTGCCAGCAGCAACAGCCCAAGTGGCACAGATACGCAGTATTTT.

This clonotype was seen only a few times. The chain employs TRBV7-9 and TRBJ2-1; 12 nucleotides align to TRBD2. The V and J ends lost 8 bases and 0 bases, in that order; junction bases with no gene match: 11. The germline gives CDR1 SEHNR, CDR2 FQNEAQ (reference sequence). The CDR3 contains 18 residues. CDR3 loop: CASSLRTSGVLSYNEQFF. CDR3 nucleotide sequence: TGTGCCAGCTCCCTCCGGACTAGCGGGGTCCTCTCCTACAATGAGCAGTTCTTC.

This clonotype came up many times. The genes are TRBV5-1 and TRBJ2-7, with D perhaps matching TRBD2 (6 bases). Germline V lookup: CDR1 SGHRS, CDR2 YFSETQ. V dropped 4 bases and J dropped 4 bases, with 9 bases sitting between them. The CDR3 totals 12 residues. The CDR3 bases are TGCGCCAGCAGCGGGGACTGGTACGAGCAGTACTTC. This gives the protein CASSGDWYEQYF.

This clonotype was counted at least ten times. The J gene is TRBJ2-7, the V gene TRBV27; D is unresolved. The germline V gene has CDR1 MNHEY and CDR2 SMNVEV (reference sequence). The germline V and J ends were trimmed by 8 bases and 0 bases, with 11 bases remaining between them. The length of the CDR3 is 13 residues. The CDR3 is CASGADISYEQYF. Written as DNA, the CDR3 is TGTGCCAGCGGTGCGGATATCTCCTACGAGCAGTACTTC.

The table lists this clonotype with a count of one. This may be a read error: a much more frequent sequence differs by one nucleotide. The chain employs TRBV2 and TRBJ2-1; possibly TRBD1 for D (5 bases). Germline V CDR1 and CDR2: SNHLY, FYNNEI. Trimming pared 11 bases from V and 8 bases from J, leaving 16 bases between. CDR3 length: 12 amino acids. The CDR3 reads CAGIGRAHEQFF. In DNA, the CDR3 is TGTGCCGGCATAGGCAGGGCGCATGAGCAGTTCTTC. Combining the CDR3 with reference TRBV2 and TRBJ2-1 gives the whole variable domain EPEVTQTPSHQVTQMGQEVILRCVPISNHLYFYWYRQILGQKVEFLVSFYNNEISEKSEIFDDQFSVERPDGSNFTLKIRSTKLEDSAMYFCAGIGRAHEQFFGPGTRLTVL.

The chain couples TRBV5-4 to TRBJ2-3, with 7 positions matching TRBD1. Germline V gives CDR1 SGHNT, CDR2 YYREEE (reference sequence). V shed 2 bases and J 0 bases; nucleotides not matched to a gene: 24. This CDR3 contains 22 residues. CDR3 DNA: TGTGCCAGCAGCTTCCAGACAGGGTTTCTTGGTGGTCGCCTGAGAAGCACAGATACGCAGTATTTT. Translating it yields CASSFQTGFLGGRLRSTDTQYF.

In this sample, this clonotype turned up a few times. V usage is TRBV29-1 and J usage is TRBJ1-1; D uncertain. Trimming pared 5 bases from V and 0 bases from J, leaving 10 bases between. There are 13 residues in the CDR3. In germline, CDR1 is SQVTM, CDR2 ANQGSEA. The CDR3 DNA reads TGCAGCGTTCTACCATGGGTGAACACTGAAGCTTTCTTT. Translation: CSVLPWVNTEAFF. Variable domain in full (rest from reference TRBV29-1 and TRBJ1-1): SAVISQKPSRDICQRGTSLTIQCQVDSQVTMMFWYRQQPGQSLTLIATANQGSEATYESGFVIDKFPISRPNLTFSTLTVSNMSPEDSSIYLCSVLPWVNTEAFFGQGTRLTVV.

This clonotype was detected many times. The chain combines TRBV5-1 with TRBJ2-3; 7 positions agree with TRBD2. The CDR3 is made up of 14 amino acids. From germline, CDR1 is SGHRS and CDR2 YFSETQ. V dropped 0 bases and J dropped 5; count of bases not matched to a gene: 3. The CDR3 DNA is TGCGCCAGCAGCTTGGGGACTAGTAGAGATACGCAGTATTTT. This translates into CASSLGTSRDTQYF. Supplemented by reference TRBV5-1 and TRBJ2-3, the full variable domain reads KAGVTQTPRYLIKTRGQQVTLSCSPISGHRSVSWYQQTPGQGLQFLFEYFSETQRNKGNFPGRFSGRQFSNSRSEMNVSTLELGDSALYLCASSLGTSRDTQYFGPGTRLTVL.

The table lists this clonotype with a few counts. The chain employs TRBV24-1 and TRBJ2-1; D ambiguous. Germline V gives CDR1 KGHDR, CDR2 SFDVKD. The V end was cut by 9 bases, the J end by 0 bases, with 11 bases between. The CDR3 runs to 14 residues. CDR3: CATGTQSSYNEQFF. The CDR3 DNA reads as TGTGCCACCGGTACGCAGAGCTCCTACAATGAGCAGTTCTTC.

This clonotype showed up just a few times. V is TRBV6-6 and J is TRBJ1-5; 7 bases are a match to TRBD1. V lost 3 bases to trimming and J lost 4 bases; unmatched junction nucleotides: 9. The CDR3 totals 16 residues. Looked up from germline, CDR1 is MNHNY and CDR2 is SVGAGI (reference sequence). This CDR3 is CASSYLTGMGNQPQHF. CDR3 DNA: TGTGCCAGCAGTTATTTGACAGGGATGGGAAATCAGCCCCAGCATTTT.

Details on this clonotype: A much larger clone sits a single nucleotide away, making a read error possible. This chain joins TRBV20-1 and TRBJ2-1, with D perhaps TRBD2 (7 bases). The ends were cut back, 3 bases at V and 8 bases at J, with 14 bases in the middle. This CDR3 is 13 amino acids long. CDR1 and CDR2 from the germline V gene are DFQATT and SNEGSKA (reference sequence). The CDR3 DNA reads as TGCAGTGCTAGCGGGGGGCCCACCTATGAGCAGTTCTTC. This encodes CSASGGPTYEQFF.

This clonotype showed up just a few times. The chain has TRBV28 and TRBJ2-5; D is undetermined. V was trimmed by 2 bases and J by 1 base, leaving 11 bases between them. From germline, CDR1 is MDHEN and CDR2 SYDVKM. The CDR3 is 15 amino acids. DNA for the CDR3: TGTGCCAGCAGTTTACCGGGCGGAGTCCAAGAGACCCAGTACTTC. It specifies CASSLPGGVQETQYF.

This clonotype was recorded at least ten times. This CDR3 is CASSLLSPGREQYF. The CDR3 nucleotides read TGCGCCAGCAGCTTGCTTTCCCCGGGGCGAGAGCAGTACTTC. The V gene is TRBV5-1, the J gene TRBJ2-5; D possibly matches TRBD1 or TRBD2 (5 bases each). Germline loops: CDR1 SGHRS, CDR2 YFSETQ. V lost 1 base and J 11 bases, leaving 18 bases between the germline ends. The CDR3 length is 14 residues.

V gene TRBV7-3 combines with J gene TRBJ2-3; 8 bases are a match to TRBD2. With V trimmed by 5 bases and J by 6 bases, 7 bases remained unmatched. The CDR3 runs 14 residues. Germline CDR1 and CDR2: SGHTA and FQGTGA. Here the CDR3 DNA reads TGTGCCAGCAGCCCACTAGCGGAGGGGGATACGCAGTATTTT. Translated: CASSPLAEGDTQYF.

This clonotype was found a few times. The chain recombines TRBV24-1 with TRBJ2-3, with unresolved D. Germline CDR1 reads KGHDR; CDR2 reads SFDVKD. The CDR3 totals 14 residues. Trimming pared 4 bases from V and 5 bases from J, leaving 12 bases between. CDR3 sequence: CATSDAGLGDTQYF. As DNA, the CDR3 is TGTGCCACCAGTGACGCCGGGCTCGGAGATACGCAGTATTTT.

The chain employs TRBV12-3 or TRBV12-4 and TRBJ2-1, with D perhaps assigned TRBD1 or TRBD2 (5 bases each). V gave up 8 bases and J gave up 9 bases, with 11 bases separating them. The CDR3 loop spans 11 amino acids. The CDR3 here is CASEGPGEQFF. The CDR3 nucleotides are TGTGCCAGCGAGGGGCCGGGTGAGCAGTTCTTC.

This clonotype was found once. The CDR3 here is CASSLTVELGANVLTF. The CDR3 coding sequence is TGTGCCAGCAGTTTAACAGTGGAACTGGGGGCCAACGTCCTGACTTTC. The chain has TRBV28 and TRBJ2-6, with no clear D. Deletions cut 2 bases from V and 4 bases from J, with 12 bases between. This CDR3 contains 16 residues. Per the germline V gene, CDR1 is MDHEN and CDR2 is SYDVKM.

This clonotype has a count of ten or more. The gene calls are TRBV6-2 or TRBV6-3 and TRBJ2-7, with 8 bases lining up with TRBD1. Germline values: CDR1 MNHEY, CDR2 SVGEGT. The CDR3 contains 12 residues. The ends lost 6 bases at V and 5 bases at J; junction bases unmatched: 3. The CDR3 loop reads CASRRTGNEQYF. In DNA form, the CDR3 reads TGTGCCAGCAGGAGGACAGGGAACGAGCAGTACTTC.